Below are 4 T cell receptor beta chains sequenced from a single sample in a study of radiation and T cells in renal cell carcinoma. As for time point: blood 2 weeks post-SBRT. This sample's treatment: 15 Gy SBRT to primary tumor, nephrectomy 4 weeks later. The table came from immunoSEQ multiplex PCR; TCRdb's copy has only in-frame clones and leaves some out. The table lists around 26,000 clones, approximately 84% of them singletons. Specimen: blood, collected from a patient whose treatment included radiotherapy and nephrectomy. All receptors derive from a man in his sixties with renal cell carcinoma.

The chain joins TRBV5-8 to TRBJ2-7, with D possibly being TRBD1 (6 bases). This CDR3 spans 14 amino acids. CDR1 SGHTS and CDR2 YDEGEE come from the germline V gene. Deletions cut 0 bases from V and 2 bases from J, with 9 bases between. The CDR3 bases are TGTGCCAGCAGCTTGGCCACAGGGCCCTACGAGCAGTACTTC. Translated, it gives CASSLATGPYEQYF.

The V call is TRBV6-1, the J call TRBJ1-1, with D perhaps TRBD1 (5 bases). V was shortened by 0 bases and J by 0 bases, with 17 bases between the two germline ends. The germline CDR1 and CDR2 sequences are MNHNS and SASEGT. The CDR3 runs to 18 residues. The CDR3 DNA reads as TGTGCCAGCAGTGAAGCGATGAGGACATGGGTTATGAACACTGAAGCTTTCTTT. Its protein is CASSEAMRTWVMNTEAFF.

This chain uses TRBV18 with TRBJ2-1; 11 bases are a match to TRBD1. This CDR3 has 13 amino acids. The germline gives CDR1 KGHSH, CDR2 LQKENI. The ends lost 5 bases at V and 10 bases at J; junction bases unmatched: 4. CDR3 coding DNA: TGTGCCAGCTCAGGGACAGGGGGGAACGAGCAGTTCTTC. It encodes CASSGTGGNEQFF.

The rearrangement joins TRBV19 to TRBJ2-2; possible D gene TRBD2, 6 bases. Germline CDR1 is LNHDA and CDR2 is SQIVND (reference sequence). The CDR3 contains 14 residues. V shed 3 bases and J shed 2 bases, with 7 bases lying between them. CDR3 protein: CASSITSNTGELFF. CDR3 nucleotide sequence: TGTGCCAGTAGTATTACTAGCAACACCGGGGAGCTGTTTTTT.